This T cell receptor beta chain was retrieved from a study of blood T cell repertoires in COVID-19. About the study: Specimens from acute and convalescent COVID-19 originated in the United States, Italy and Spain. The analysed material was cDNA or gDNA that came from T cells, B-cell-depleted T cells, or PBMCs.

Original processing methods: Amplification with reference gene primers provided the estimates of nucleated cell counts. Profiled with immunoSEQ multiplex PCR; TCRdb holds only in-frame clones, not every one. V and J calls and clone size are as listed in that table; D and trimming were resolved from the DNA. The sample yields 130,000 to 150,000 clones, around nine tenths seen once. Sequenced input: peripheral blood. This TCR derives from a woman aged 50 to 60 with acute or convalescent COVID-19.

The CDR3 region is CASSPQLDENEQFF. CDR3 nucleotide sequence: TGTGCCAGCTCACCCCAACTCGATGAGAATGAGCAGTTCTTC. The chain joins TRBV18 to TRBJ2-1; unclear D gene. The V end lost 3 bases, the J end lost 7 bases, and 13 bases lay between the germline ends. There are 14 residues in the CDR3. CDR1 is KGHSH and CDR2 is LQKENI in the germline V gene.